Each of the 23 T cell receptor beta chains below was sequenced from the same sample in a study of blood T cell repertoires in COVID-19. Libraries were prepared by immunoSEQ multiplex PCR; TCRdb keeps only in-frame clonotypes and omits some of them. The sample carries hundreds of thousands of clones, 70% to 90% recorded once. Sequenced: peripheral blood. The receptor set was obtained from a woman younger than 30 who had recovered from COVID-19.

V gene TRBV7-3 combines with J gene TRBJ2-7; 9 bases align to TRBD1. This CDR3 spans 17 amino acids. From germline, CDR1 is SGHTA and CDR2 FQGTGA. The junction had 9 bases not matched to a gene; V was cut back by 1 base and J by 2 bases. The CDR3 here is CASSLKGTGTGPYEQYF. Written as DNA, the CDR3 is TGTGCCAGCAGCTTAAAGGGAACCGGGACAGGGCCCTACGAGCAGTACTTC.

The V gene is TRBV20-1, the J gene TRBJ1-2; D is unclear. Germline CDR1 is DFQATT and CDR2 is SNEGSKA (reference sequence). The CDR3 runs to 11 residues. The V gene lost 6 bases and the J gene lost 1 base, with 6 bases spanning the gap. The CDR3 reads CSAKLNYGYTF. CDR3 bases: TGCAGTGCAAAGCTTAACTATGGCTACACCTTC.

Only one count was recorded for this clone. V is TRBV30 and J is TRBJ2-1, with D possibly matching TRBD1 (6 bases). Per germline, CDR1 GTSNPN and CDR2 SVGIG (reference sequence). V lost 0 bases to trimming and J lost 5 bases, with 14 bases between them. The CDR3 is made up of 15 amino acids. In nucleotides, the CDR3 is TGTGCCTGGAGTGTAGGGACATCCTTAAACAATGAGCAGTTCTTC. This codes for CAWSVGTSLNNEQFF.

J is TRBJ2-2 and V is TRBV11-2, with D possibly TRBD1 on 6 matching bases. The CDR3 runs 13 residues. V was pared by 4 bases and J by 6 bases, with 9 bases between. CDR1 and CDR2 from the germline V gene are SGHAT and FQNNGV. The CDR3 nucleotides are TGTGCCAGCAGCTACAGGGTTCCCGGGGAGCTGTTTTTT. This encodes CASSYRVPGELFF. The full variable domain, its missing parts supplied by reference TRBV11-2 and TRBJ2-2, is EAGVAQSPRYKIIEKRQSVAFWCNPISGHATLYWYQQILGQGPKLLIQFQNNGVVDDSQLPKDRFSAERLKGVDSTLKIQPAKLEDSAVYLCASSYRVPGELFFGEGSRLTVL.

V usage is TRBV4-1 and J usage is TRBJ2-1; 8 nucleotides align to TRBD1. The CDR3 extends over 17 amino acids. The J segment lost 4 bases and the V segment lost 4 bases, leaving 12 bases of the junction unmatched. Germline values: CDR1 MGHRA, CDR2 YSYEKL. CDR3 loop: CASSPQPTGADYNEQFF. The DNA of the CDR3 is TGCGCCAGCAGCCCACAGCCGACAGGGGCAGATTACAATGAGCAGTTCTTC.

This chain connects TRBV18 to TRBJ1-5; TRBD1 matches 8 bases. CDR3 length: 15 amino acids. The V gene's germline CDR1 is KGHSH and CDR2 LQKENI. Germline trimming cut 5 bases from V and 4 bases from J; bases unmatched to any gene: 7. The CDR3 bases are TGTGCCAGCTCAGCGGACAGGGTAGGAAATCAGCCCCAGCATTTT. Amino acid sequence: CASSADRVGNQPQHF.

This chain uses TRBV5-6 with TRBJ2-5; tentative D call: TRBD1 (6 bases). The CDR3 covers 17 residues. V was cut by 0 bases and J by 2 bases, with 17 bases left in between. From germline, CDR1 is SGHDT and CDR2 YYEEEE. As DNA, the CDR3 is TGTGCCAGCAGCTTGGAAGGCCCCATGGACAGACAAGAGACCCAGTACTTC. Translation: CASSLEGPMDRQETQYF. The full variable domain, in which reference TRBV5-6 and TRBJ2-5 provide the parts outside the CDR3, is DAGVTQSPTHLIKTRGQQVTLRCSPKSGHDTVSWYQQALGQGPQFIFQYYEEEERQRGNFPDRFSGHQFPNYSSELNVNALLLGDSALYLCASSLEGPMDRQETQYFGPGTRLLVL.

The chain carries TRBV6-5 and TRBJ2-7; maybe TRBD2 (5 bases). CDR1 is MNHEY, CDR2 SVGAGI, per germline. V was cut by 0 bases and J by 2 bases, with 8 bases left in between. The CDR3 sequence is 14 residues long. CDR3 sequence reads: CASSYSPEAYEQYF. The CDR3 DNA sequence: TGTGCCAGCAGTTACTCTCCGGAGGCCTACGAGCAGTACTTC.

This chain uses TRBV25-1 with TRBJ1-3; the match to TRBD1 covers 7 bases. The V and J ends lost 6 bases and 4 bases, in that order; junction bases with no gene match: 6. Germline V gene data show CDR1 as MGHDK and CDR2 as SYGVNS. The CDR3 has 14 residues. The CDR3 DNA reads TGTGCCAGCAGCCCGACAGGGTCCGGAAACACCATATATTTT. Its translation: CASSPTGSGNTIYF.

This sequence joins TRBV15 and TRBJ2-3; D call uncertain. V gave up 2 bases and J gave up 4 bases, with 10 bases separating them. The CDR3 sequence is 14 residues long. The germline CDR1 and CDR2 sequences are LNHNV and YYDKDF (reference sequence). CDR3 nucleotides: TGTGCCACCAGCAGACCCCTGTTAGCAGATACGCAGTATTTT. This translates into CATSRPLLADTQYF.

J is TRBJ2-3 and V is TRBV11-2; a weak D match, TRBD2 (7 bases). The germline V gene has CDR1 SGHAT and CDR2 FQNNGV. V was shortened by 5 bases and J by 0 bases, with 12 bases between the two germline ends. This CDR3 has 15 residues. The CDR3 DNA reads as TGTGCCAGCAGCCCGTGGGGGGGCAGCACAGATACGCAGTATTTT. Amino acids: CASSPWGGSTDTQYF. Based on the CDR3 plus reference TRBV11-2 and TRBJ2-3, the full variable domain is EAGVAQSPRYKIIEKRQSVAFWCNPISGHATLYWYQQILGQGPKLLIQFQNNGVVDDSQLPKDRFSAERLKGVDSTLKIQPAKLEDSAVYLCASSPWGGSTDTQYFGPGTRLTVL.

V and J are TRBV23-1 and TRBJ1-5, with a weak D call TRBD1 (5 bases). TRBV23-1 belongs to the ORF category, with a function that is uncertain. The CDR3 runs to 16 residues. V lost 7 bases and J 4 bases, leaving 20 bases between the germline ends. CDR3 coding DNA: TGCGCCAGCACCTTGACTTGGGCAGGGTGGAATCAGCCCCAGCATTTT. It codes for CASTLTWAGWNQPQHF.

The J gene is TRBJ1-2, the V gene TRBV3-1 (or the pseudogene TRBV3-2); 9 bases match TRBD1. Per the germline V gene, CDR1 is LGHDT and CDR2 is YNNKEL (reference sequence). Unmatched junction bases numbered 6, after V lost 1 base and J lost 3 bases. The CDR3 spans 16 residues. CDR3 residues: CASSQVGQGQDYGYTF. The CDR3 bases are TGTGCCAGCAGCCAAGTAGGACAGGGGCAGGACTATGGCTACACCTTC.

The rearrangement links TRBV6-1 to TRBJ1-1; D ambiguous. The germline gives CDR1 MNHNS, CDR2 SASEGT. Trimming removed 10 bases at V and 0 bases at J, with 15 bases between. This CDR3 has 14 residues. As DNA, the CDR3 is TGTGCCACCAACCCGAGAAACTTGAACACTGAAGCTTTCTTT. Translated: CATNPRNLNTEAFF.

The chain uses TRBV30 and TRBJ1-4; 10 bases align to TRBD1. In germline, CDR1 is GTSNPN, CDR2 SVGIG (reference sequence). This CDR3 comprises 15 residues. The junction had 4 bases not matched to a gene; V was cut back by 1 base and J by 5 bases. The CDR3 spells CAWSETGGGNEKLFF. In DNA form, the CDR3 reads TGTGCCTGGAGTGAGACAGGGGGCGGGAATGAAAAACTGTTTTTT.

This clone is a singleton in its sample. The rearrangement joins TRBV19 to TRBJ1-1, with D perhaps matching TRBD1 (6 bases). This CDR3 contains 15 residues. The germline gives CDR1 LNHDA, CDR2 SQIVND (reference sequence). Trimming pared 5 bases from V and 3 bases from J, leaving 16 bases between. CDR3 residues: CASSPQWGPYTEAFF. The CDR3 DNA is TGTGCCAGTAGTCCCCAGTGGGGGCCTTACACTGAAGCTTTCTTT. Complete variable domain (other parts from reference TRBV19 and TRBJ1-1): DGGITQSPKYLFRKEGQNVTLSCEQNLNHDAMYWYRQDPGQGLRLIYYSQIVNDFQKGDIAEGYSVSREKKESFPLTVTSAQKNPTAFYLCASSPQWGPYTEAFFGQGTRLTVV.

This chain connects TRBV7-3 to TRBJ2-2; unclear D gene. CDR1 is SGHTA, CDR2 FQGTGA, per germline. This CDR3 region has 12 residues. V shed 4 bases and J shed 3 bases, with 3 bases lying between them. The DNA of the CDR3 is TGTGCCAGCAGCTCGTACACCGGGGAGCTGTTTTTT. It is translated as CASSSYTGELFF.

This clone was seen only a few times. For the CDR3, the DNA is TGTGCCAGTAGTGCGTCCAGGACTAATCAGCCCCAGCATTTT. This sequence encodes CASSASRTNQPQHF. This chain connects TRBV19 to TRBJ1-5, with D hard to call. The CDR3 has 14 residues. Germline V lookup: CDR1 LNHDA, CDR2 SQIVND (reference sequence). V was cut by 5 bases and J by 4 bases, with 12 bases left in between.

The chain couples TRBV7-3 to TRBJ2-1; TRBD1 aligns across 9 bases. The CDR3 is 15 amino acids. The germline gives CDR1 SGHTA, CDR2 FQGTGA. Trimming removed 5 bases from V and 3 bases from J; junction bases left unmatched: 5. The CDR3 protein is CASSRGTGNYNEQFF. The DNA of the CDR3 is TGTGCCAGCAGCCGCGGGACAGGGAACTACAATGAGCAGTTCTTC. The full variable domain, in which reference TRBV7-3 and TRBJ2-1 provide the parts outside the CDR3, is GAGVSQTPSNKVTEKGKYVELRCDPISGHTALYWYRQSLGQGPEFLIYFQGTGAADDSGLPNDRFFAVRPEGSVSTLKIQRTERGDSAVYLCASSRGTGNYNEQFFGPGTRLTVL.

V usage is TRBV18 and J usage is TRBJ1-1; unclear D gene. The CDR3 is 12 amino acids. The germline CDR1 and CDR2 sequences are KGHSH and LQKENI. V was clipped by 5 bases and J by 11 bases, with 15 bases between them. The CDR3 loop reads CASSGRTSGAFF. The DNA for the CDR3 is TGTGCCAGCTCAGGAAGGACTTCTGGGGCTTTCTTT.

CDR3 protein: CASSSFTGTGAEQYF. The CDR3 bases are TGTGCCAGCAGCTCGTTTACCGGGACAGGGGCCGAGCAGTACTTC. This sequence joins TRBV7-6 and TRBJ2-7, with 10 bases fitting TRBD1. Germline V gene lookup returns CDR1 SGHVS and CDR2 FNYEAQ. Losses at the gene ends were 4 bases for V and 6 bases for J; bases not matched to a gene: 9. The CDR3 is 15 amino acids. The variable domain in full, completed from reference TRBV7-6 and TRBJ2-7, reads GAGVSQSPRYKVTKRGQDVALRCDPISGHVSLYWYRQALGQGPEFLTYFNYEAQQDKSGLPNDRFSAERPEGSISTLTIQRTEQRDSAMYRCASSSFTGTGAEQYFGPGTRLTVT.

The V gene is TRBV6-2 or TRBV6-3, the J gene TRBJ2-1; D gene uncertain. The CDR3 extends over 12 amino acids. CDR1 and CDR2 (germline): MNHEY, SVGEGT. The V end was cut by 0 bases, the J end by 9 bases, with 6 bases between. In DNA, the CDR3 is TGTGCCAGCAGTTACTCGAGTGCTGAGCAGTTCTTC. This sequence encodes CASSYSSAEQFF.

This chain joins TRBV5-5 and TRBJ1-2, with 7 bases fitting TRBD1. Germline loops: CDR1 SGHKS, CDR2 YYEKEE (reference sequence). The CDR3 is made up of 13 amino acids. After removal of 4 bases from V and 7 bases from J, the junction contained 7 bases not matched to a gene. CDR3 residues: CASSLTGDLGYTF. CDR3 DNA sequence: TGTGCCAGCAGCCTTACAGGGGATCTTGGCTACACCTTC.